Sequencing of this T cell receptor (beta chain) was carried out in a study of T cell changes during pregnancy in multiple sclerosis. Sequencing used immunoSEQ multiplex PCR; TCRdb keeps in-frame clones, though not all of them. The sample consists of over 55,000 clones, about 90% of them appearing once. V shed 4 bases, J shed 3 bases, and the junction held 11 bases outside the gene matches. Germline assignment: CDR1 SGDLS and CDR2 YYNGEE. The CDR3 sequence is 16 residues long. The source was peripheral blood, collected after pregnancy. The receptor comes from a female donor in good health, enrolled as a control in a pregnancy study. This chain uses TRBV9 with TRBJ2-3; 7 bases are shared with TRBD1. The CDR3 DNA reads TGTGCCAGCAGCCCCGGGACAGCCGCTTGGACAGATACGCAGTATTTT. Translation gives CASSPGTAAWTDTQYF.